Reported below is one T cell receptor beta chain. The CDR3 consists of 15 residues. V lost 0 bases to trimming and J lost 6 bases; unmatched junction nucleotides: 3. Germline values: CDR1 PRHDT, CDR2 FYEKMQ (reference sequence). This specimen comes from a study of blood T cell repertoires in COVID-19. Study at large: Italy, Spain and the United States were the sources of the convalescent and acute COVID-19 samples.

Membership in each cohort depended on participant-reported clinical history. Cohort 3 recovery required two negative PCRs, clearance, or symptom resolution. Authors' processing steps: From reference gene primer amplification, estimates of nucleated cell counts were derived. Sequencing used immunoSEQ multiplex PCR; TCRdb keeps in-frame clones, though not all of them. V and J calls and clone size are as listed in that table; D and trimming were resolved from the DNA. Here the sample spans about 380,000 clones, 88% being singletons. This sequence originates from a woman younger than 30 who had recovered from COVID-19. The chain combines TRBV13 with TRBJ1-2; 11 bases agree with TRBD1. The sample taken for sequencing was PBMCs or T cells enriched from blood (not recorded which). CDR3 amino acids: CASSLGDRGRNGYTF. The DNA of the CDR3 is TGTGCCAGCAGCTTAGGGGACAGGGGGCGGAATGGCTACACCTTC. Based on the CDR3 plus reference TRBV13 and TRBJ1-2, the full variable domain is AAGVIQSPRHLIKEKRETATLKCYPIPRHDTVYWYQQGPGQDPQFLISFYEKMQSDKGSIPDRFSAQQFSDYHSELNMSSLELGDSALYFCASSLGDRGRNGYTFGSGTRLTVV.